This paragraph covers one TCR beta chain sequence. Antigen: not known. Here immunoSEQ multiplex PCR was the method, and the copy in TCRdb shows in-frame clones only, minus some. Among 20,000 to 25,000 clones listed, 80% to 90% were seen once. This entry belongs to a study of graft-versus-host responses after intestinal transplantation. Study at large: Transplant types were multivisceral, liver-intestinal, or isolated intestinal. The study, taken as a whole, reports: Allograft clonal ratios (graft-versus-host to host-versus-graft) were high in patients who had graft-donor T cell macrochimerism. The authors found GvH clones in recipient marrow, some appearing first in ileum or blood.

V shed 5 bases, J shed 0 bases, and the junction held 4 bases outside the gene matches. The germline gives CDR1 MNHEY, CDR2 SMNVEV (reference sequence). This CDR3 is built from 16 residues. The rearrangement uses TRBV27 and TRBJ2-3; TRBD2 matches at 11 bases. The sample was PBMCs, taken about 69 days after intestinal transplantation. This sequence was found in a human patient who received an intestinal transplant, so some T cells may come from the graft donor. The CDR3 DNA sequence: TGTGCCAGCAGTCGGGTAGCGGGGGGGAGCACAGATACGCAGTATTTT. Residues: CASSRVAGGSTDTQYF.